This T cell receptor (beta chain) was sequenced for a study of Ad26.COV2.S vaccination and SARS-CoV-2 variants. Study context: In the study, Ad26.COV2.S was injected intramuscularly once, or twice 56 days apart. Notes on the study in general: Vaccinated and placebo-treated recipients had similar non-spike TCR breadth.

The assay was immunoSEQ multiplex PCR, and TCRdb's table has in-frame clones only and misses some. The sample shows fewer than 800,000 clones, roughly nine tenths of them seen only once. V was trimmed by 2 bases and J by 13 bases, leaving 18 bases between them. Germline loops: CDR1 SGHRS, CDR2 YFSETQ. The CDR3 extends over 13 amino acids. Described treatment: 19 received Ad26.COV2.S at low or high dose, single or two shots; five or six received placebo; per-sample allocation not given. Specimen acquisition occurred on day 63 following the initial vaccine or placebo injection. As regards this clone: Its antigen remains unknown.

The chain is built from TRBV5-1 and TRBJ1-2, with unresolved D. The material was peripheral blood, obtained in a trial of Ad26.COV2.S vaccine versus placebo. This TCR came from a person aged 18-60 years who received the Ad26.COV2.S COVID-19 vaccine or a placebo. CDR3 in amino acids: CASSLNSFDPLTF. The CDR3 bases are TGCGCCAGCAGCTTAAACAGTTTTGACCCCCTCACCTTC. Filled out from reference TRBV5-1 and TRBJ1-2, the complete variable domain reads KAGVTQTPRYLIKTRGQQVTLSCSPISGHRSVSWYQQTPGQGLQFLFEYFSETQRNKGNFPGRFSGRQFSNSRSEMNVSTLELGDSALYLCASSLNSFDPLTFGSGTRLTVV.